The sequence of this T cell receptor beta chain was determined in a study of blood T cell repertoires in COVID-19. The overall study: PBMCs, B-cell-depleted T cells, or T cells were the source of the cDNA or gDNA that made up the material.

The CDR3 extends over 16 amino acids. Per germline, CDR1 SGHNT and CDR2 YENEEA. Trimming removed 5 bases from V and 4 bases from J; junction bases left unmatched: 5. As handled by the study authors: Amplification of reference gene primers provided the estimated nucleated cell counts. The repertoire was sequenced with immunoSEQ multiplex PCR; TCRdb's copy has only in-frame clones and lacks some. The V and J calls and the clone size are those of that table, but D and trimming were determined from the DNA. Of 250,000 to 350,000 clones detected, about four fifths appear once; the ten largest clones hold roughly 1.6%. This clone came up once.

The receptor's source is a human donor with COVID-19, enrolled during active disease. The donor label of this sample is uncertain. The sample comprised peripheral blood. The chain has TRBV11-3 and TRBJ2-3, with 14 bases lining up with TRBD2. CDR3 sequence: CASSPGTSGSSDTQYF. As DNA, the CDR3 is TGTGCCAGCAGCCCAGGGACTAGCGGGAGTTCAGATACGCAGTATTTT.